Presented here are 9 T cell receptor beta chains from one specimen sequenced in a study of T cell repertoires in cytomegalovirus infection. TCRdb analysed the reads with MiXCR anew, one entry per CDR3 protein. The data contain about 830,000 distinct CDR3 sequences, about 33% of them seen just once; the ten biggest clones take up around an eighth. Which antigens these TCRs recognize remains unknown. The sequenced sample was cultured CD8+ T cells from PBMCs, obtained from culture after CMV antigen stimulation. The receptors stem from a human donor in good health (CMV status not recorded). Some clones in this sample may be carry-over from other donors' samples.

This clonotype has only one observation. This chain connects TRBV7-9 to TRBJ1-1; D gene unclear. CDR3 length: 12 residues. Trimming removed 5 bases from V and 7 bases from J, with 11 bases in between. Germline V gives CDR1 SEHNR, CDR2 FQNEAQ (reference sequence). The CDR3 DNA is TGTGCCAGCAGCGAAAACAAGGGTGAAGCTTTCTTT. Its translation: CASSENKGEAFF.

V usage is TRBV7-9 and J usage is TRBJ1-2; D possibly corresponds to TRBD1 (6 bases). The CDR3 has 15 residues. CDR1 is SEHNR and CDR2 is FQNEAQ in the germline V gene (reference sequence). Trimming pared 5 bases from V and 3 bases from J, leaving 16 bases between. The CDR3 region is CASSPPVYRDYGYTF. In nucleotides, the CDR3 is TGTGCCAGCAGCCCTCCAGTCTACAGGGACTATGGCTACACCTTC.

Remarks on this clonotype: The junction departs from germline at one end; a sequencing error may be responsible. The chain couples TRBV6-8 to TRBJ2-7; D is possibly TRBD2 (6 bases). The germline gives CDR1 MNHGY, CDR2 SAAAGT. The CDR3 contains 16 residues. For the CDR3, the DNA is TGTACCAGCAGTCCCCAACCGGGAGTTCTCACCTACGAGCAGTACTTC. It yields the protein CTSSPQPGVLTYEQYF.

J is TRBJ1-6 and V is TRBV20-1, with unresolved D. Germline-derived CDR1 and CDR2 are DFQATT and SNEGSKA (reference sequence). This CDR3 is built from 14 residues. Deletions cut 5 bases from V and 7 bases from J, with 15 bases between. CDR3 nucleotides: TGCAGTGCTTTCTTTACGGGCTTGAATTCACCCCTCCACTTT. Translated: CSAFFTGLNSPLHF.

V usage is TRBV7-9 and J usage is TRBJ2-2, with 9 bases identical to TRBD1. Germline V lookup: CDR1 SEHNR, CDR2 FQNEAQ (reference sequence). The trim removed 5 bases at V and 4 bases at J, leaving 8 bases unmatched. CDR3 size: 16 residues. CDR3 in DNA: TGTGCCAGCAGCCATCCCGGGACAGGGATCACCGGGGAGCTGTTTTTT. The encoded protein is CASSHPGTGITGELFF.

The chain carries TRBV24-1 and TRBJ2-3; D is possibly TRBD1 or TRBD2 (8 bases each). Germline lookup yields CDR1 KGHDR and CDR2 SFDVKD. V gave up 1 base and J gave up 10 bases, with 14 bases separating them. The length of the CDR3 is 14 residues. CDR3: CATSDFSGTGAQYF. The DNA of the CDR3 is TGTGCCACCAGTGATTTTAGCGGGACAGGAGCGCAGTATTTT.

The chain is built from TRBV28 and TRBJ1-2; 7 bases map to TRBD1. CDR3 length equals 17 residues. With V trimmed by 9 bases and J by 0 bases, 16 bases remained unmatched. Looked up from germline, CDR1 is MDHEN and CDR2 is SYDVKM. CDR3 protein: CASQSPEQGRANYGYTF. CDR3 bases: TGTGCCAGTCAATCCCCGGAACAGGGGCGAGCTAACTATGGCTACACCTTC.

Of note for this clonotype: One end of the junction does not line up with germline, which may come from a read error. The V gene is TRBV7-6, the J gene TRBJ2-1; possibly TRBD2 for D (5 bases). The CDR3 totals 12 residues. Germline V gene data show CDR1 as SGHVS and CDR2 as FNYEAQ. CDR3 protein: CASSFGDGERFF. CDR3 DNA sequence: TGTGCCAGCAGCTTTGGAGATGGGGAGCGGTTCTTC.

Ten or more counts support this clonotype. This chain joins TRBV7-6 and TRBJ1-5; D remains ambiguous. The V gene lost 2 bases and the J gene lost 7 bases, with 9 bases spanning the gap. Germline CDR1 SGHVS, CDR2 FNYEAQ. The CDR3 totals 13 residues. CDR3 residues: CASSLNPGQPQHF. CDR3 DNA sequence: TGTGCCAGCAGCTTAAATCCCGGGCAGCCCCAGCATTTT.